The 10 T cell receptor beta chains reported below all come from one sample, sequenced in a study of OX40 agonist ivuxolimab in advanced cancers. Some clones are missing from TCRdb's copy, which holds only in-frame ones; the method was immunoSEQ multiplex PCR. The table has tens of thousands of clones, approximately 82% seen once. The sample in question was CD4+ or CD8+ T cells sorted from blood, obtained in a trial of the OX40 agonist ivuxolimab. These receptors were obtained from an adult with an advanced solid tumor such as melanoma, head and neck, liver or kidney cancer.

The chain uses TRBV2 and TRBJ2-7, with D perhaps matching TRBD2 (7 bases). The germline gives CDR1 SNHLY, CDR2 FYNNEI. The length of the CDR3 is 14 residues. With 7 bases removed from V and 4 bases from J, the gap between germline ends came to 17 bases. The CDR3 is CASKREGGRYEQYF. The CDR3 DNA reads as TGTGCCAGCAAAAGGGAGGGGGGGCGGTACGAGCAGTACTTC.

This clone was detected a few times. The chain links TRBV6-1 to TRBJ2-2; either TRBD1 or TRBD2 may fit D (5 bases each). The germline V gene has CDR1 MNHNS and CDR2 SASEGT. The CDR3 loop spans 14 amino acids. V was trimmed by 7 bases and J by 0 bases, leaving 9 bases between them. The CDR3 is CASKLGPNTGELFF. The CDR3, as DNA: TGTGCCAGCAAACTGGGACCGAACACCGGGGAGCTGTTTTTT.

This clone was counted once. The gene calls are TRBV2 and TRBJ2-1; a possible D gene is TRBD1 (5 bases). CDR3 length: 11 amino acids. With 9 bases removed from V and 7 bases from J, the gap between germline ends came to 10 bases. Germline V gives CDR1 SNHLY, CDR2 FYNNEI. CDR3 bases: TGTGCCAGTACCAGGGAAAATGAGCAGTTCTTC. It yields the protein CASTRENEQFF.

This sequence joins TRBV6-5 and TRBJ1-6; 7 nucleotides match TRBD1. Germline V lookup: CDR1 MNHEY, CDR2 SVGAGI. The CDR3 spans 15 residues. Trimming removed 6 bases from V and 7 bases from J; junction bases left unmatched: 9. In nucleotides, the CDR3 is TGTGCCAGCAGGGTCGAGGGGGCGAGGAATTCACCCCTCCACTTT. It encodes CASRVEGARNSPLHF.

This chain links TRBV5-6 with TRBJ1-2; tentatively, D is TRBD1 (5 bases). The CDR3 has 14 amino acids. Trimming removed 0 bases from V and 6 bases from J, with 12 bases in between. From germline, CDR1 is SGHDT and CDR2 YYEEEE. CDR3 in amino acids: CASSLGSGAHGYTF. The CDR3 DNA is TGTGCCAGCAGCTTGGGGTCTGGGGCGCATGGCTACACCTTC.

This sequence joins TRBV4-1 and TRBJ2-1; 8 nucleotides line up with TRBD1. V lost 6 bases to trimming and J lost 8 bases; unmatched junction nucleotides: 12. CDR3 length: 15 amino acids. The V gene's germline CDR1 is MGHRA and CDR2 YSYEKL. Written as DNA, the CDR3 is TGCGCCAGCAGAAAATCTAACAGGGGGTGGGATGAGCAGTTCTTC. Its protein product is CASRKSNRGWDEQFF.

V usage is TRBV7-8 and J usage is TRBJ2-1, with 7 bases aligning to TRBD2. V lost 5 bases to trimming and J lost 10 bases; unmatched junction nucleotides: 14. Per the germline V gene, CDR1 is SGHVS and CDR2 is FQNEAQ. CDR3 length equals 15 residues. CDR3 nucleotide sequence: TGTGCCAGCAGCAGCGAGCGGGACGCCGCAATCGAGCAGTTCTTC. Encoded protein: CASSSERDAAIEQFF.

This clone was observed once. In nucleotides, the CDR3 is TGTGCCAGCAGCCAAGTGAGCGGCGGCTACACCTTC. It encodes CASSQVSGGYTF. The chain combines TRBV4-2 with TRBJ1-2, with D unresolved. CDR1 is LGHNA, CDR2 YNFKEQ, per germline. Trimming shortened V by 1 base and J by 8 bases, and 8 bases separated the two germline ends. The CDR3 has 12 residues.

The CDR3 nucleotides are TGTGCCAGCAGCTTCAACATGAACACTGAAGCTTTCTTT. The encoded protein is CASSFNMNTEAFF. This chain uses TRBV5-4 with TRBJ1-1; D is uncertain. V lost 2 bases and J 0 bases, leaving 5 bases between the germline ends. The germline V gene has CDR1 SGHNT and CDR2 YYREEE (reference sequence). The CDR3 is made up of 13 amino acids.

The chain uses TRBV11-3 and TRBJ1-1; perhaps TRBD1 as D (5 bases). Deletions cut 5 bases from V and 12 bases from J, with 13 bases between. The CDR3 runs to 11 residues. CDR1 is SGHNT, CDR2 YENEEA, per germline. The CDR3 spells CASSLGPVSFF. The DNA for the CDR3 is TGTGCCAGCAGCCTGGGACCTGTTTCTTTCTTT. Full variable domain (missing parts from reference TRBV11-3 and TRBJ1-1): EAGVVQSPRYKIIEKKQPVAFWCNPISGHNTLYWYLQNLGQGPELLIRYENEEAVDDSQLPKDRFSAERLKGVDSTLKIQPAELGDSAVYLCASSLGPVSFFGQGTRLTVV.